The rows below give T cell receptor beta chains drawn from one sample of a study of CD8+ T cells in alopecia areata. Clones were sequenced by immunoSEQ multiplex PCR, and TCRdb holds only the in-frame ones, with some missing. This table has about 140,000 clones, about 51% appearing once. Sequencing used CD4+ T cells sorted from blood, obtained at week 0. Receptor source: a human donor with alopecia areata. CDR3s include the opening cysteine and the closing phenylalanine or tryptophan. Each record gives: J gene, clone size, V gene, D gene, CDR3 protein, CDR3 DNA. The D gene is left open where the match is weak. Rows give clone size only sometimes, using once, few, many, or a class for an expanded clone.

j_call: TRBJ2-6; clone_size: .; v_call: TRBV29-1; d_call: .; cdr3_aa: CSVTGTTGANVLTF; cdr3_nt: TGCAGCGTTACCGGGACAACTGGGGCCAACGTCCTGACTTTC
j_call: TRBJ1-1; clone_size: .; v_call: TRBV5-1; d_call: .; cdr3_aa: CASSLGGHTEAFF; cdr3_nt: TGCGCCAGCAGCTTGGGTGGACACACTGAAGCTTTCTTT
j_call: TRBJ2-1; clone_size: .; v_call: TRBV29-1; d_call: TRBD2; cdr3_aa: CSGRTSGSQYDEQFF; cdr3_nt: TGCAGCGGCCGAACTAGCGGTAGCCAGTACGATGAGCAGTTCTTC
j_call: TRBJ2-2; clone_size: .; v_call: TRBV29-1; d_call: .; cdr3_aa: CSTRREGTGELFF; cdr3_nt: TGCAGCACCCGTCGAGAGGGGACCGGGGAGCTGTTTTTT
j_call: TRBJ2-1; clone_size: few; v_call: TRBV29-1; d_call: .; cdr3_aa: CSGGSGVGNEQFF; cdr3_nt: TGCAGCGGAGGGTCCGGGGTCGGCAATGAGCAGTTCTTC
j_call: TRBJ2-7; clone_size: .; v_call: TRBV11-2; d_call: TRBD2; cdr3_aa: CASSLSGPSSYEQYF; cdr3_nt: TGTGCCAGCAGCCTTAGCGGGCCTAGCTCCTACGAGCAGTACTTC
j_call: TRBJ2-1; clone_size: .; v_call: TRBV20-1; d_call: .; cdr3_aa: CSANPFNEQFF; cdr3_nt: TGCAGTGCTAACCCCTTTAATGAGCAGTTCTTC
j_call: TRBJ1-3; clone_size: few; v_call: TRBV7-3; d_call: TRBD1; cdr3_aa: CASSQTGAGNTIYF; cdr3_nt: TGTGCCAGCAGCCAAACAGGGGCTGGAAACACCATATATTTT
j_call: TRBJ2-5; clone_size: few; v_call: TRBV6-5; d_call: TRBD2; cdr3_aa: CATSSTSGRYF; cdr3_nt: TGTGCCACCTCATCCACTAGCGGGAGGTACTTC
j_call: TRBJ1-5; clone_size: .; v_call: TRBV6-5; d_call: .; cdr3_aa: CASRLDSNQPQHF; cdr3_nt: TGTGCCAGCAGATTAGATAGCAATCAGCCCCAGCATTTT
j_call: TRBJ2-4; clone_size: .; v_call: TRBV18; d_call: .; cdr3_aa: CASSKGNVDIQYF; cdr3_nt: TGTGCCAGCTCGAAGGGGAACGTGGACATTCAGTACTTC
j_call: TRBJ2-2; clone_size: .; v_call: TRBV29-1; d_call: .; cdr3_aa: CSVGERDILGTGELFF; cdr3_nt: TGCAGCGTCGGCGAGAGGGACATCCTCGGAACCGGGGAGCTGTTTTTT
j_call: TRBJ2-2; clone_size: .; v_call: TRBV30; d_call: .; cdr3_aa: CAAGPGNTGELFF; cdr3_nt: TGTGCGGCGGGGCCCGGGAACACCGGGGAGCTGTTTTTT
j_call: TRBJ1-4; clone_size: .; v_call: TRBV15; d_call: .; cdr3_aa: CATSRYAYELFF; cdr3_nt: TGTGCCACCAGCAGATATGCCTACGAGCTGTTTTTT